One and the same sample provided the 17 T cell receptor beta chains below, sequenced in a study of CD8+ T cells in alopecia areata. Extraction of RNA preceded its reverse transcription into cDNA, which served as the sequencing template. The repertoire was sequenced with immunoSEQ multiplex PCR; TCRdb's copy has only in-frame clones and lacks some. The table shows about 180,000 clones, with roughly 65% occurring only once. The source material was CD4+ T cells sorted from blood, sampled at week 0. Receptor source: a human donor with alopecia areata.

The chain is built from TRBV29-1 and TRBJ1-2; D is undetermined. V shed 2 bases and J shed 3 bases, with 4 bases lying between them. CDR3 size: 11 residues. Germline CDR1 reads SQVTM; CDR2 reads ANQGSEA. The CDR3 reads CSVEQDYGYTF. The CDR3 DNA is TGCAGCGTTGAACAGGACTATGGCTACACCTTC.

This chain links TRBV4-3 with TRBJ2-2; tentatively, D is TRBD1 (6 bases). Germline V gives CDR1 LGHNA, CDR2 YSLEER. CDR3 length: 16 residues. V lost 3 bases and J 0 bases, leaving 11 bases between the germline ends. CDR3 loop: CASSQSNRANTGELFF. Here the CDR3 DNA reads TGCGCCAGCAGCCAGTCTAACAGGGCGAACACCGGGGAGCTGTTTTTT.

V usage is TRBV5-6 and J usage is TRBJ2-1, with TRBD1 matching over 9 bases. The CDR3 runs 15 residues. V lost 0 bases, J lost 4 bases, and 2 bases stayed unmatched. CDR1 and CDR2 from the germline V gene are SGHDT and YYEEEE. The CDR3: CASSLDRGLYNEQFF. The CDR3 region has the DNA TGTGCCAGCAGCTTGGACAGGGGGCTTTACAATGAGCAGTTCTTC.

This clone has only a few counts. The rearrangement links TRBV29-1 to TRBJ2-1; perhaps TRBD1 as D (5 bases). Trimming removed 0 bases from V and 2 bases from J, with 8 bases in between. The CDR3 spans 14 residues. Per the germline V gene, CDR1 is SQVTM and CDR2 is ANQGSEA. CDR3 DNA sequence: TGCAGCGTTGAAGACAGGGTGGCCTACAATGAGCAGTTCTTC. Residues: CSVEDRVAYNEQFF.

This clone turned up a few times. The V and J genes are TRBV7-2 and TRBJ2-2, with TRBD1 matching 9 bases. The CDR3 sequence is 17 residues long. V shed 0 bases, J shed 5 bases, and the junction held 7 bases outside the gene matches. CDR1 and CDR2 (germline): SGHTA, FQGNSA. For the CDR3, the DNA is TGTGCCAGCAGCTTAGCCGGGACAGGGAGAGGAACCGGGGAGCTGTTTTTT. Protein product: CASSLAGTGRGTGELFF.

The CDR3 reads CASSLNPAGNNSPLHF. Here the CDR3 DNA reads TGTGCCAGCAGCTTAAATCCTGCCGGAAATAATTCACCCCTCCACTTT. The gene calls are TRBV7-3 and TRBJ1-6; D is uncertain. Trimming cost V 1 base and J 5 bases, with 12 bases left between them. CDR1 SGHTA and CDR2 FQGTGA come from the germline V gene. The CDR3 runs 16 residues. The full variable domain, its missing parts supplied by reference TRBV7-3 and TRBJ1-6, is GAGVSQTPSNKVTEKGKYVELRCDPISGHTALYWYRQSLGQGPEFLIYFQGTGAADDSGLPNDRFFAVRPEGSVSTLKIQRTERGDSAVYLCASSLNPAGNNSPLHFGNGTRLTVT.

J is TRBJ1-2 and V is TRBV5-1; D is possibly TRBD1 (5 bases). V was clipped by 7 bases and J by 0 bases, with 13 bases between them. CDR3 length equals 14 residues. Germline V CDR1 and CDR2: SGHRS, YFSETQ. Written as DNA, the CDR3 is TGCGCCAGCGGAAGGGACGGGTCTAACTATGGCTACACCTTC. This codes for CASGRDGSNYGYTF.

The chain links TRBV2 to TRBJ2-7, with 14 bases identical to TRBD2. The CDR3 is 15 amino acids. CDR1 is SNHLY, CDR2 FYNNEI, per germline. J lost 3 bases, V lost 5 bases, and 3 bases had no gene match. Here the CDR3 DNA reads TGTGCCAGCAGTACCGGACTAGCGGGGGGCTACGAGCAGTACTTC. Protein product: CASSTGLAGGYEQYF.

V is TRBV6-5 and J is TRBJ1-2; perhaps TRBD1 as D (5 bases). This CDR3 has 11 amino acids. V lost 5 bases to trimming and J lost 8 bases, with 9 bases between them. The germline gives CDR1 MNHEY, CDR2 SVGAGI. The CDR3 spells CASSDGGGYTF. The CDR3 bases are TGTGCCAGCAGTGACGGGGGAGGCTACACCTTC.

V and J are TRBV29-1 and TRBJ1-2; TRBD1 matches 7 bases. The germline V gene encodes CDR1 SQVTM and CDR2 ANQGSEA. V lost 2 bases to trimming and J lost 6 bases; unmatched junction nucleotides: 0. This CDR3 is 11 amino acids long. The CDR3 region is CSVEQGDGYTF. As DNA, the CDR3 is TGCAGCGTTGAACAGGGGGATGGCTACACCTTC.

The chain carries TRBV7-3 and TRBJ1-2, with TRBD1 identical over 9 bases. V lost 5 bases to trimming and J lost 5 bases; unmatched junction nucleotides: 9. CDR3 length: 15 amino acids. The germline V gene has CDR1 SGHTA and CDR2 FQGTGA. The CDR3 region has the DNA TGTGCCAGCAGCGAAACCGGGACAGGGAGGTATGGCTACACCTTC. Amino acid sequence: CASSETGTGRYGYTF.

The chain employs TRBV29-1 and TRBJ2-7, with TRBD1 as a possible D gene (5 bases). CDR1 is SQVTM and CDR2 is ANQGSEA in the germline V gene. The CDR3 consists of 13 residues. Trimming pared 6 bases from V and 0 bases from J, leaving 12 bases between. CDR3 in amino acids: CSVSRTNSYEQYF. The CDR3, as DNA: TGCAGCGTCTCCCGGACAAACTCCTACGAGCAGTACTTC.

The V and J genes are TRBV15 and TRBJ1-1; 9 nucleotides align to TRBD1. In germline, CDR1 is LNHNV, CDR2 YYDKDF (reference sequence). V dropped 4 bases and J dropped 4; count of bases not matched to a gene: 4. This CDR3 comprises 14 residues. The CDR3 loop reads CATSMTGGSTEAFF. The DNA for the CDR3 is TGTGCCACCAGCATGACAGGGGGATCCACTGAAGCTTTCTTT.

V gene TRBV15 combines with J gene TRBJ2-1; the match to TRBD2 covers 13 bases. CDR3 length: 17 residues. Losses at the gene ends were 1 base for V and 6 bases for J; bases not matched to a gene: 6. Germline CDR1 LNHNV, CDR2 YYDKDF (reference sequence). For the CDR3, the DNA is TGTGCCACCAGCAGAGGGAGACTAGCGGGGGGCTTCAATGAGCAGTTCTTC. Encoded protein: CATSRGRLAGGFNEQFF.

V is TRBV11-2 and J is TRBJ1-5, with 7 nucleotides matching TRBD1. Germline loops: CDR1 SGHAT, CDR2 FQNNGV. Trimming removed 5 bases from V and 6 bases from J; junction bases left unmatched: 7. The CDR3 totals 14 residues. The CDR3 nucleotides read TGTGCCAGCAGCGAAAGACAGGGACGTCAGCCCCAGCATTTT. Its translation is CASSERQGRQPQHF. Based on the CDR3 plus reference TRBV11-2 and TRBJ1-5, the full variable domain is EAGVAQSPRYKIIEKRQSVAFWCNPISGHATLYWYQQILGQGPKLLIQFQNNGVVDDSQLPKDRFSAERLKGVDSTLKIQPAKLEDSAVYLCASSERQGRQPQHFGDGTRLSIL.

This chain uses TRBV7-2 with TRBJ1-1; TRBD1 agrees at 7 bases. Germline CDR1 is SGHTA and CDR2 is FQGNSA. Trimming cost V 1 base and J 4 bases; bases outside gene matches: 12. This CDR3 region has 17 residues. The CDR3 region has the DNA TGTGCCAGCAGCTTAGTCCCCACAGGGGTTCTGAGCACTGAAGCTTTCTTT. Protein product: CASSLVPTGVLSTEAFF.

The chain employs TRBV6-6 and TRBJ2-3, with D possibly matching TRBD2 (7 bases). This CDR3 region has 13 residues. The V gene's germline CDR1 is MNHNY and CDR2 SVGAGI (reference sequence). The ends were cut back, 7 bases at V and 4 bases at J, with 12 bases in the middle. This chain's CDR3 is CASIRGAADTQYF. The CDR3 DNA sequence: TGTGCCAGCATACGGGGGGCAGCAGATACGCAGTATTTT.